The rows below give T cell receptor beta chains drawn from one sample of a study of CD8+CD57+ T cells in acquired aplastic anemia. One entry per CDR3 protein, called by TCRdb with MiXCR from the reads. Of approximately 300,000 distinct CDR3 sequences listed, approximately 57% were seen once; the top ten hold around 1.2%. The sequenced sample consisted of sorted CD4+, CD8+, or CD8+CD57+ T cells (not recorded which) from PBMCs. Source of these receptors: a human donor with aplastic anemia. The CDR3 runs from the conserved cysteine through the conserved F or W. Rows may omit the clone size; those that give it use once, few, many or a size class.

j_call	v_call	clone_size	cdr3_aa
TRBJ1-1	TRBV12-3/TRBV12-4	.	CASSFGTQGAFF
TRBJ2-2	TRBV18	.	CASSPPTGGTGELFF
TRBJ2-3	TRBV5-4	.	CACSSLQGARPETQYF
TRBJ1-1	TRBV19	.	CASNTRGEAFF
TRBJ1-2	TRBV9	few	CASSPGAADGYTF
TRBJ1-6	TRBV6-5	.	CASMRQGKSPLHF
TRBJ1-1	TRBV19	.	CASSSRREGKNTEAFF
TRBJ2-2	TRBV2	.	CASSVRGGVTGELFF
TRBJ2-5	TRBV5-1	.	CASSLRGGGFETQYF
TRBJ2-2	TRBV7-9	.	CASSSTSRDSTGELFF
TRBJ2-5	TRBV7-3	few	CASSNTWTDGETQYF
TRBJ2-6	TRBV4-3	.	CASSQGGQSSGANVLTF
TRBJ2-7	TRBV11-2	many	CASGRAYEQYF
TRBJ1-2	TRBV5-8	many	CASSLERGHGYTF
TRBJ2-2	TRBV10-2	.	CASSVEGWGVTTGELFF
TRBJ2-3	TRBV2	.	CASSADSSTQYF
TRBJ1-1	TRBV11-1	.	CASSLNEAFF
TRBJ1-1	TRBV20-1	once	CSARDPRSGNTEAFF
TRBJ1-3	TRBV5-8	many	CASSLARGSTSSGNTIYF
TRBJ2-5	TRBV7-9	.	CASSQSGIDVAQYF
TRBJ2-4	TRBV9	many	CASSVAPRQGDIQYF
TRBJ2-3	TRBV9	.	CASSVALAVTDTQYF
TRBJ1-6	TRBV5-1	.	CASSYGTANSPLHF
TRBJ2-2	TRBV24-1	few	CATSDSPIRRTGELFF
TRBJ2-1	TRBV6-6	many	CASSLPGQGQNEQFF
TRBJ1-4	TRBV27	.	CASSTSGTAIGKLFF
TRBJ2-1	TRBV9	.	CASSAQRGFNEQFF
TRBJ2-5	TRBV15	few	CATSIPNWGETQYF
TRBJ1-1	TRBV7-9	once	CASSFRQTMNTEAFF
TRBJ2-3	TRBV5-1	many	CASSLRDRETDTQYF
TRBJ2-7	TRBV18	many	CASSFGTGGPYEQYF
TRBJ2-2	TRBV5-1	.	CASSLLTNTGELFF
TRBJ2-3	TRBV3-1	.	CASSQEGGADTQYF